This TCR beta chain appears in the sequencing data of a study of control samples from healthy donors and cancer patients. Germline V gives CDR1 MNHEY, CDR2 SVGAGI. The CDR3 length is 13 residues. V lost 6 bases, J lost 5 bases, and 2 bases stayed unmatched. Using immunoSEQ multiplex PCR, the repertoire was profiled, and TCRdb retains in-frame clones only, with some absent. The sample has around 89,000 clones; roughly 78% are singletons. The sequence was collected from a woman aged 55-69 years in good health. Material: blood. The rearrangement uses TRBV6-5 and TRBJ2-5; 11 bases line up with TRBD2. Here the CDR3 reads CASRTSGSETQYF. DNA for the CDR3: TGTGCCAGCAGAACTAGCGGGAGCGAGACCCAGTACTTC.